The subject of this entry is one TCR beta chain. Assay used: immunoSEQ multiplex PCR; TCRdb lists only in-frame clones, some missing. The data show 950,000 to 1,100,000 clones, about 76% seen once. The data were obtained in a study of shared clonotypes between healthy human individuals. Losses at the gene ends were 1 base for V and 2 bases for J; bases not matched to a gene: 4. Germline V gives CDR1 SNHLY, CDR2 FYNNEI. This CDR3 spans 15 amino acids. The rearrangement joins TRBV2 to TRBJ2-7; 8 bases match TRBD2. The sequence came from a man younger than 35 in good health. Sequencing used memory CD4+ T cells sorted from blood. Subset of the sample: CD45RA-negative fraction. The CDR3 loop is CASSEERGPTYEQYF. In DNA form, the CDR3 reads TGTGCCAGCAGTGAAGAGCGGGGGCCTACCTACGAGCAGTACTTC.